This is a list of T cell receptor beta chains from one sample in a study of T and B cells in COVID-19 patients. MiXCR, run by TCRdb on the multiplex PCR reads, gives a single entry per CDR3 protein. The sample carries some 5,800 distinct CDR3 sequences, about a quarter recorded once. The specimen was blood. These TCRs come from a human donor with active COVID-19. The conserved cysteine and the conserved F or W are not part of the CDR3 here.

j_call v_call cdr3_aa
TRBJ2-2 TRBV28 ASSIGGGELF
TRBJ2-5 TRBV5-1 ASSLITRSAGGPETQY
TRBJ1-2 TRBV5-1 ASSLDRSYGYT
TRBJ2-2 TRBV6-5 ASSRDRGKTGELF
TRBJ2-2 TRBV29-1 STKDRTRPGELF
TRBJ1-6 TRBV30 AWSAGPGSPLH
TRBJ1-4 TRBV7-2 ASSLGQGGEKLF
TRBJ2-5 TRBV24-1 ATSDLGDYQETQY
TRBJ1-3 TRBV7-2 ASSLVSSRLDTIY
TRBJ2-5 TRBV5-5 ASTRGAVGTPETQY